Presented here are 31 T cell receptor beta chains from one specimen sequenced in a study of blood T cells in healthy people across ages. PCR was performed a second time for roughly 7 to 12 cycles using a sample-barcoded 5' primer and a J-beta primer mix. MiXCR was run by TCRdb on the 5' RACE reads, yielding one entry per CDR3 protein. The sample holds around 710,000 distinct CDR3 sequences; roughly two fifths are singletons and the top ten take 20% to 25%. The sequencing input was blood. The source of these receptors is an older woman in good health.

The chain is built from TRBV7-2 and TRBJ2-7; 8 nucleotides agree with TRBD1. Germline CDR1 is SGHTA and CDR2 is FQGNSA. The CDR3 loop spans 15 amino acids. Unmatched junction bases numbered 7, after V lost 5 bases and J lost 1 base. CDR3 sequence (DNA): TGTGCCAGCAGCAAACAGGGGGGCGCTTCCTACGAGCAGTACTTC. This encodes CASSKQGGASYEQYF.

The rearrangement links TRBV28 to TRBJ2-7, with D perhaps matching TRBD1 or TRBD2 (5 bases each). The DNA matches TRBJ2-5 better at its end, which makes the J call doubtful. The CDR3 is 15 amino acids. Germline V CDR1 and CDR2: MDHEN, SYDVKM. The chain's CDR3 is CASSYPGQGVETQYF. CDR3 nucleotides: TGTGCCAGCAGTTATCCCGGTCAGGGAGTAGAGACCCAGTACTTC.

The V and J genes are TRBV9 and TRBJ1-1; D is possibly TRBD1 (5 bases). This CDR3 is 17 amino acids long. Trimming pared 0 bases from V and 0 bases from J, leaving 15 bases between. Germline loops: CDR1 SGDLS, CDR2 YYNGEE. CDR3 sequence: CASSVGQGTQLNTEAFF. The CDR3 DNA sequence: TGTGCCAGCAGCGTAGGGCAAGGGACCCAACTGAACACTGAAGCTTTCTTT.

This clonotype showed up just a few times. V usage is TRBV6-1 and J usage is TRBJ2-5; tentatively, D is TRBD1 (6 bases). V lost 2 bases, J lost 4 bases, and 8 bases lay in between. The germline V gene encodes CDR1 MNHNS and CDR2 SASEGT. The CDR3 spans 13 residues. CDR3 residues: CASSEQGRETQYF. The CDR3 DNA follows: TGTGCCAGCAGTGAACAGGGGCGAGAGACCCAGTACTTC.

This clonotype has a handful of counts. This chain joins TRBV3-1 and TRBJ2-5; TRBD2 aligns across 13 bases. The CDR3 length is 16 residues. V dropped 7 bases and J dropped 3; count of bases not matched to a gene: 8. Germline CDR1 is LGHDT and CDR2 is YNNKEL (reference sequence). In DNA, the CDR3 is TGTGCCAGCACCACAACCACTAGCGGGGGGGAAGAGACCCAGTACTTC. Residues: CASTTTTSGGEETQYF.

This chain connects TRBV30 to TRBJ2-7; the match to TRBD1 covers 8 bases. CDR1 and CDR2 (germline): GTSNPN, SVGIG (reference sequence). After removal of 7 bases from V and 1 base from J, the junction contained 3 bases not matched to a gene. CDR3 length: 12 amino acids. The CDR3, as DNA: TGTGCCTTCGGACAGGGTTCCTACGAGCAGTACTTC. It yields the protein CAFGQGSYEQYF.

This clonotype showed up many times. The rearrangement joins TRBV10-3 to TRBJ2-5, with 7 bases identical to TRBD2. The V and J ends lost 5 bases and 3 bases, in that order; junction bases with no gene match: 0. Germline lookup yields CDR1 ENHRY and CDR2 SYGVKD. The CDR3 sequence is 12 residues long. The CDR3 region is CAISSGEETQYF. The CDR3 region has the DNA TGTGCCATCAGTAGCGGGGAAGAGACCCAGTACTTC.

The chain has TRBV20-1 and TRBJ2-5; tentatively, D is TRBD2 (6 bases). V lost 8 bases and J lost 0, with 13 bases in between. The CDR3 sequence is 13 residues long. Germline assignment: CDR1 DFQATT and CDR2 SNEGSKA (reference sequence). The CDR3 nucleotides are TGCAGTAATCAAGCGGGTAACCAAGAGACCCAGTACTTC. This gives the protein CSNQAGNQETQYF.

The chain has TRBV15 and TRBJ1-5; D remains unclear. CDR1 is LNHNV, CDR2 YYDKDF, per germline (reference sequence). The ends were cut back, 1 base at V and 4 bases at J, with 2 bases in the middle. The CDR3 has 12 residues. DNA for the CDR3: TGTGCCACCAGCAGAGTTAATCAGCCCCAGCATTTT. Translating it yields CATSRVNQPQHF.

CDR3 in DNA: TGCAGTGCTCCAGCCGGGACTAGCGGGATCGATGAGCAGTTCTTC. It yields the protein CSAPAGTSGIDEQFF. The chain carries TRBV20-1 and TRBJ2-1; 13 bases fit TRBD2. After removal of 5 bases from V and 8 bases from J, the junction contained 9 bases not matched to a gene. The V gene's germline CDR1 is DFQATT and CDR2 SNEGSKA (reference sequence). The CDR3 runs 15 residues.

As to this clonotype: A read error may explain this, as a much larger clone is one base away. V and J are TRBV5-1 and TRBJ2-1; weak D call: TRBD2 (7 bases). The ends were cut back, 1 base at V and 6 bases at J, with 17 bases in the middle. Germline V gene lookup returns CDR1 SGHRS and CDR2 YFSETQ. The CDR3 totals 16 residues. This chain's CDR3 is CASSLSLMGGGNEQFF. The CDR3, as DNA: TGCGCCAGCAGCTTGTCTCTAATGGGAGGGGGCAATGAGCAGTTCTTC.

The V call is TRBV7-2, the J call TRBJ2-4, with TRBD1 identical over 12 bases. This CDR3 contains 17 residues. Germline CDR1 reads SGHTA; CDR2 reads FQGNSA. J gave up 3 bases and V 4 bases, and 7 bases lay outside the gene matches. This CDR3 reads CASSSGQGASGKNIQYF. CDR3 nucleotides: TGTGCCAGCAGCTCGGGACAGGGGGCTTCGGGCAAAAACATTCAGTACTTC.

This clonotype was picked up a small number of times. This sequence joins TRBV27 and TRBJ1-6, with unresolved D. The germline V and J ends were trimmed by 0 bases and 9 bases, with 12 bases remaining between them. The germline CDR1 and CDR2 sequences are MNHEY and SMNVEV (reference sequence). The CDR3 runs to 15 residues. The CDR3 region has the DNA TGTGCCAGCAGTTTATCAGGGAACCTCGGTTCACCCCTCCACTTT. Its protein is CASSLSGNLGSPLHF.

This sequence joins TRBV20-1 and TRBJ1-2, with TRBD1 matching over 8 bases. The germline V gene has CDR1 DFQATT and CDR2 SNEGSKA (reference sequence). The CDR3 extends over 11 amino acids. As DNA, the CDR3 is TGCAGAGGTGGGACAGGAAATGGCTACACCTTC. This encodes CRGGTGNGYTF.

V and J are TRBV5-1 and TRBJ2-1, with D perhaps TRBD2 (6 bases). The CDR3 extends over 13 amino acids. Germline lookup yields CDR1 SGHRS and CDR2 YFSETQ. V lost 4 bases and J 5 bases, leaving 10 bases between the germline ends. The CDR3 sequence is CASSIGLNNEQFF. The CDR3 DNA follows: TGCGCCAGCAGCATCGGACTAAACAATGAGCAGTTCTTC.

The chain joins TRBV6-2 or TRBV6-3 to TRBJ2-5; 11 bases align to TRBD2. Looked up from germline, CDR1 is MNHEY and CDR2 is SVGEGT. Unmatched junction bases numbered 8, after V lost 7 bases and J lost 1 base. The CDR3 has 16 residues. The CDR3 loop is CASKAGTSGSQETQYF. In nucleotides, the CDR3 is TGTGCCAGCAAAGCCGGGACTAGCGGTTCCCAAGAGACCCAGTACTTC.

This sequence joins TRBV20-1 and TRBJ2-1, with D uncertain. The germline CDR1 and CDR2 sequences are DFQATT and SNEGSKA (reference sequence). V lost 3 bases to trimming and J lost 6 bases, with 21 bases between them. The CDR3 is 16 residues long. Here the CDR3 DNA reads TGCAGTGCTAGTCTTTCCGAGCGTCTACGCACCAATGAGCAGTTCTTC. It yields the protein CSASLSERLRTNEQFF.

The sample holds a few counts of this clonotype. J is TRBJ2-6 and V is TRBV19; D is ambiguous. The V end was cut by 9 bases, the J end by 0 bases, with 9 bases between. The germline CDR1 and CDR2 sequences are LNHDA and SQIVND (reference sequence). The CDR3 runs 14 residues. CDR3 coding DNA: TGTGCCAGCGATCTTACCTCTGGGGCCAACGTCCTGACTTTC. Amino acids: CASDLTSGANVLTF. Complete variable domain (other parts from reference TRBV19 and TRBJ2-6): DGGITQSPKYLFRKEGQNVTLSCEQNLNHDAMYWYRQDPGQGLRLIYYSQIVNDFQKGDIAEGYSVSREKKESFPLTVTSAQKNPTAFYLCASDLTSGANVLTFGAGSRLTVL.

The V and J genes are TRBV9 and TRBJ2-7; D assignment may be TRBD1 or TRBD2 (5 bases each). The germline V gene encodes CDR1 SGDLS and CDR2 YYNGEE. The CDR3 length is 16 residues. Between the trimmed V and J ends, which lost 0 bases and 3 bases, there was a span of 16 bases. The CDR3 here is CASSVGGASEGYEQYF. The CDR3 DNA is TGTGCCAGCAGCGTAGGGGGCGCGTCAGAGGGCTACGAGCAGTACTTC.

Only a few counts were recorded for this clonotype. Written as DNA, the CDR3 is TGTGCCAGCAGCTTACTTCCCCAGGGGGCTACCGGAAACACCATATATTTT. It yields the protein CASSLLPQGATGNTIYF. The V and J genes are TRBV7-3 and TRBJ1-3; 8 bases map to TRBD1. Germline V gene lookup returns CDR1 SGHTA and CDR2 FQGTGA. CDR3 size: 17 residues. V gave up 2 bases and J gave up 4 bases; unmatched junction bases: 10.

This clonotype was detected many times. V and J are TRBV9 and TRBJ2-1; 9 bases align to TRBD2. The CDR3 length is 16 residues. The germline gives CDR1 SGDLS, CDR2 YYNGEE. V trimming: 5 bases; J trimming: 8 bases; junction bases outside the gene matches: 14. The CDR3 protein is CASRAGAGGRRDEQFF. CDR3 coding DNA: TGTGCCAGCAGGGCTGGTGCGGGAGGGCGGCGGGATGAGCAGTTCTTC.

This clonotype has only a few counts. CDR3 residues: CASSRDREGGYTF. CDR3 nucleotide sequence: TGTGCCAGCAGCCGGGACAGGGAGGGTGGCTACACCTTC. The genes are TRBV6-5 and TRBJ1-2; 9 bases agree with TRBD1. Germline V CDR1 and CDR2: MNHEY, SVGAGI. This CDR3 comprises 13 residues. V was pared by 6 bases and J by 7 bases, with 6 bases of the junction left unmatched.

This rearrangement joins TRBV10-3 to TRBJ2-7; no definite D call. Germline CDR1 reads ENHRY; CDR2 reads SYGVKD. The CDR3 has 12 residues. Trimming took off 4 bases at V and 2 bases at J, with 6 bases between the two ends. The chain's CDR3 is CAISAETYEQYF. In nucleotides, the CDR3 is TGTGCCATCAGTGCAGAAACCTACGAGCAGTACTTC.

The table lists this clonotype with a count of one. The rearrangement uses TRBV6-2 or TRBV6-3 and TRBJ2-1; 11 nucleotides agree with TRBD2. Trimming at V came to 7 bases and at J to 6 bases, leaving 8 bases not matched to a gene. CDR3 size: 15 residues. Looked up from germline, CDR1 is MNHEY and CDR2 is SVGEGT. CDR3 sequence (DNA): TGTGCCAGCAAGATCACTAGCGGGAGTGTCAATGAGCAGTTCTTC. It is translated as CASKITSGSVNEQFF.

The chain combines TRBV4-1 with TRBJ1-1; D call uncertain. The length of the CDR3 is 15 residues. Trimming pared 4 bases from V and 0 bases from J, leaving 12 bases between. From germline, CDR1 is MGHRA and CDR2 YSYEKL. CDR3 region: CASSPPATLNTEAFF. Here the CDR3 DNA reads TGCGCCAGCAGCCCCCCGGCCACCCTGAACACTGAAGCTTTCTTT.

J is TRBJ1-1 and V is TRBV5-6; no clear D. V lost 2 bases and J lost 2, with 10 bases in between. The CDR3 totals 14 residues. CDR1 is SGHDT and CDR2 is YYEEEE in the germline V gene. The CDR3 reads CASSFNGLNTEAFF. CDR3 coding DNA: TGTGCCAGCAGCTTCAATGGTCTAAACACTGAAGCTTTCTTT.

The rearrangement links TRBV9 to TRBJ2-7; 9 positions match TRBD2. The V gene's germline CDR1 is SGDLS and CDR2 YYNGEE. The junction had 17 bases not matched to a gene; V was cut back by 3 bases and J by 7 bases. This CDR3 contains 17 residues. CDR3 sequence reads: CASSAGTSSASELEQYF. As DNA, the CDR3 is TGTGCCAGCAGCGCCGGGACTAGCTCTGCAAGTGAGTTGGAGCAGTACTTC. The full variable domain, rest sourced from reference TRBV9 and TRBJ2-7, is DSGVTQTPKHLITATGQRVTLRCSPRSGDLSVYWYQQSLDQGLQFLIQYYNGEERAKGNILERFSAQQFPDLHSELNLSSLELGDSALYFCASSAGTSSASELEQYFGPGTRLTVT.

The sample holds many counts of this clonotype. The rearrangement links TRBV6-2 or TRBV6-3 to TRBJ2-3; the match to TRBD2 covers 8 bases. J lost 6 bases, V lost 4 bases, and 9 bases had no gene match. In germline, CDR1 is MNHEY, CDR2 SVGEGT. The CDR3 spans 15 residues. The CDR3 sequence: CASSSGAGVSDTQYF. CDR3 bases: TGTGCCAGCAGTTCCGGAGCGGGAGTTTCGGATACGCAGTATTTT.

This chain joins TRBV4-1 and TRBJ2-7; D perhaps matches TRBD1 (5 bases). Trimming cost V 0 bases and J 0 bases, with 12 bases left between them. CDR1 and CDR2 (germline): MGHRA, YSYEKL. The CDR3 covers 16 residues. CDR3 DNA sequence: TGCGCCAGCAGCCAAGAAAGACGACAGAGCTCCTACGAGCAGTACTTC. It yields the protein CASSQERRQSSYEQYF.

This clonotype was seen a few times. The chain is built from TRBV20-1 and TRBJ2-3; TRBD2 aligns across 11 bases. The ends lost 0 bases at V and 6 bases at J; junction bases unmatched: 5. Germline values: CDR1 DFQATT, CDR2 SNEGSKA (reference sequence). This CDR3 region has 15 residues. In DNA, the CDR3 is TGCAGTGCTAGAGACTCCGGGACTAGCGGCGATACGCAGTATTTT. This encodes CSARDSGTSGDTQYF.

A word on this clonotype: A read error is possible here, since a much larger clone lies one base away. The chain joins TRBV6-5 to TRBJ2-1, with D possibly matching TRBD2 (6 bases). V lost 4 bases to trimming and J lost 8 bases, with 21 bases between them. This CDR3 has 16 amino acids. In germline, CDR1 is MNHEY, CDR2 SVGAGI. CDR3 residues: CASSSRLGTGDYEQFF. Here the CDR3 DNA reads TGTGCCAGCAGTTCGCGACTCGGGACGGGGGACTATGAGCAGTTCTTC.